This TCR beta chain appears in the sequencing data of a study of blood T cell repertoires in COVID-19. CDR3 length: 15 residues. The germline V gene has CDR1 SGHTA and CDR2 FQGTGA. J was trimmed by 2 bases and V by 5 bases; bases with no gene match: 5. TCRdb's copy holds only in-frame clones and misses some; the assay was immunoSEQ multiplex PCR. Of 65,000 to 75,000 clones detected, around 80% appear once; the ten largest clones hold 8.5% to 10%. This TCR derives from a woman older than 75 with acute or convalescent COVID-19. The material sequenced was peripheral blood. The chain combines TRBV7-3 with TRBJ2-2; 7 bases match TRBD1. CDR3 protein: CASSRQGVNTGELFF. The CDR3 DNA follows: TGTGCCAGCAGCCGCCAGGGGGTTAACACCGGGGAGCTGTTTTTT. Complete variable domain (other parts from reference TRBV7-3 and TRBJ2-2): GAGVSQTPSNKVTEKGKYVELRCDPISGHTALYWYRQSLGQGPEFLIYFQGTGAADDSGLPNDRFFAVRPEGSVSTLKIQRTERGDSAVYLCASSRQGVNTGELFFGEGSRLTVL.